The present T cell receptor beta chain was sequenced within a study of cytomegalovirus exposure and HLA in healthy donors. Study overall: Earlier, 110 million or so unique TCR beta sequences were recovered from approximately 180 million T cells by an analysis.

This CDR3 has 15 residues. Trimming removed 5 bases from V and 10 bases from J; junction bases left unmatched: 10. Germline lookup yields CDR1 SGHTA and CDR2 FQGNSA. PCR primers comprised 60 Vbeta and 13 Jbeta primers. The assay was immunoSEQ multiplex PCR, and TCRdb's table has in-frame clones only and misses some. Among hundreds of thousands of clones listed, around 89% were seen once. The chain recombines TRBV7-2 with TRBJ1-6; 8 nucleotides line up with TRBD1. This receptor was obtained from a woman aged 18-30 years in good health and CMV-seronegative. The sample was PBMCs. The CDR3 is CASSRLTGVGSPLHF. The DNA of the CDR3 is TGTGCCAGCAGCCGTCTGACAGGGGTAGGCTCACCCCTCCACTTT.